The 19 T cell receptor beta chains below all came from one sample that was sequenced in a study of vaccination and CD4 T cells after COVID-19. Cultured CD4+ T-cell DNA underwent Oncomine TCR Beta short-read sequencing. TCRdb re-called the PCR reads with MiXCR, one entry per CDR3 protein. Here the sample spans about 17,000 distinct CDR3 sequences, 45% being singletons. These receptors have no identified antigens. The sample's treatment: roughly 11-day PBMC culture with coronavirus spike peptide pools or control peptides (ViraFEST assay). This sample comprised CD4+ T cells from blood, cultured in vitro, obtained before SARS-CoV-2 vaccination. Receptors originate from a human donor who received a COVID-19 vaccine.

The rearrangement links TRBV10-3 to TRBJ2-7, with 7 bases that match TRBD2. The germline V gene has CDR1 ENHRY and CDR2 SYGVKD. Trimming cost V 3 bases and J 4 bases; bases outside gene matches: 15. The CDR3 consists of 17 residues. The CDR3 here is CAISEGILPGLLYEQYF. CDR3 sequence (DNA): TGTGCCATCAGTGAAGGAATCCTACCGGGACTACTTTACGAGCAGTACTTC.

Here the CDR3 reads CATSRDLGGGNEQFF. In DNA form, the CDR3 reads TGTGCCACCAGCAGAGATTTGGGGGGGGGCAATGAGCAGTTCTTC. The J gene is TRBJ2-1, the V gene TRBV15, with 7 bases matching TRBD2. The V segment lost 0 bases and the J segment 6 bases; nucleotides outside the gene matches: 5. The CDR3 has 15 amino acids. Germline V gene lookup returns CDR1 LNHNV and CDR2 YYDKDF (reference sequence).

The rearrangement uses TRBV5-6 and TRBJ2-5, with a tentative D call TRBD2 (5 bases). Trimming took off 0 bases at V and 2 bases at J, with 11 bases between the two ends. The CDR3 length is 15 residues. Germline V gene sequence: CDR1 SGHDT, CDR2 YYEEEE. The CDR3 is CASSLGGLAQETQYF. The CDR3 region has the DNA TGTGCCAGCAGCTTGGGGGGTCTAGCTCAAGAGACCCAGTACTTC.

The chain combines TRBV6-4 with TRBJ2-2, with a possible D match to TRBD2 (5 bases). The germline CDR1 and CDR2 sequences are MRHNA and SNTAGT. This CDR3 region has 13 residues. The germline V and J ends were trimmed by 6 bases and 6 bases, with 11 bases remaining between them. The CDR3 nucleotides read TGTGCCAGCAGAGAACGGGAAGCCGGGGAGCTGTTTTTT. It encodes CASREREAGELFF.

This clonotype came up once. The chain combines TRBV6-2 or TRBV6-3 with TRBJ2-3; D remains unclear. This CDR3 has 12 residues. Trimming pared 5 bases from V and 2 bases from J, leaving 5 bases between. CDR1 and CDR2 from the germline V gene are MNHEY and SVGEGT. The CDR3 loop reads CASSRSTDTQYF. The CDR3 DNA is TGTGCCAGCAGTCGCTCCACAGATACGCAGTATTTT.

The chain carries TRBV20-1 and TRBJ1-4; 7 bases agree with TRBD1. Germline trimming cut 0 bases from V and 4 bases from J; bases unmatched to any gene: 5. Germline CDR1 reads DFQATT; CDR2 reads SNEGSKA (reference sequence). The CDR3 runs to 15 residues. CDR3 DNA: TGCAGTGCTAGAGATCGTGGGACAGATAATGAAAAACTGTTTTTT. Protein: CSARDRGTDNEKLFF.

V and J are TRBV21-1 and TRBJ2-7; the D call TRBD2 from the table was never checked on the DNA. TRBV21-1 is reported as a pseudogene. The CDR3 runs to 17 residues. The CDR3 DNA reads TGTGCCAGCAGCTCCCGAGGGACTAGCGGGGGGGGCTACGAGCAGTACTTC. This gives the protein CASSSRGTSGGGYEQYF.

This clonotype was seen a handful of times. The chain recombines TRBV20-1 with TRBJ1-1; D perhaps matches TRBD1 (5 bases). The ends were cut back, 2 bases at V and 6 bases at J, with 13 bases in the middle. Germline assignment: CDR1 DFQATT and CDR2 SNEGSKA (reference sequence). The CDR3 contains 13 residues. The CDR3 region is CSARPQGGPEAFF. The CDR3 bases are TGCAGTGCTAGACCGCAGGGAGGCCCTGAAGCTTTCTTT.

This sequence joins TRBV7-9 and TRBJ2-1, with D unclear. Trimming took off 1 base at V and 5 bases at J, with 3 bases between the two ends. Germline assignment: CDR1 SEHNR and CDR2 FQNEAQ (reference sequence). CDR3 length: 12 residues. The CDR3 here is CASSLDNNEQFF. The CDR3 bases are TGTGCCAGCAGCTTAGACAACAATGAGCAGTTCTTC.

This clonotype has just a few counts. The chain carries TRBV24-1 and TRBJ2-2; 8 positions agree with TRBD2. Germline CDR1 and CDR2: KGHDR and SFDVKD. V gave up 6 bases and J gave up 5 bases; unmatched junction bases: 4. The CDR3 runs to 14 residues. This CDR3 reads CATSFGGGTGELFF. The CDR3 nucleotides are TGTGCCACCAGTTTCGGGGGGGGGACCGGGGAGCTGTTTTTT.

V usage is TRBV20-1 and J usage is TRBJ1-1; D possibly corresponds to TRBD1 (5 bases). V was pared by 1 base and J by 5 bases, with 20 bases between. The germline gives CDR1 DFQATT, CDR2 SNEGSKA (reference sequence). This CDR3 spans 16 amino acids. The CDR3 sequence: CSARVVAQLGGTEAFF. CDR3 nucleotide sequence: TGCAGTGCTAGAGTGGTAGCACAGCTGGGGGGGACTGAAGCTTTCTTT.

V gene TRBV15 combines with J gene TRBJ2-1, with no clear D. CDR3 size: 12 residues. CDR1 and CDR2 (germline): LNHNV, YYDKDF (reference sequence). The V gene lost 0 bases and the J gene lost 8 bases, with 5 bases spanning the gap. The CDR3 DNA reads TGTGCCACCAGCAGAGATTTCCATGAGCAGTTCTTC. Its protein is CATSRDFHEQFF.

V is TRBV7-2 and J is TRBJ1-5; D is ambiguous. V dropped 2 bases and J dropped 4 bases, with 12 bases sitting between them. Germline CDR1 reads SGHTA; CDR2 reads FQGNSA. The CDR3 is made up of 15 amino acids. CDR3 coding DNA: TGTGCCAGCAGCTTAAACCGCGGACTTAATCAGCCCCAGCATTTT. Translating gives CASSLNRGLNQPQHF. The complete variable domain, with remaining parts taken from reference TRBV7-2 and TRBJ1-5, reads GAGVSQSPSNKVTEKGKDVELRCDPISGHTALYWYRQSLGQGLEFLIYFQGNSAPDKSGLPSDRFSAERTGGSVSTLTIQRTQQEDSAVYLCASSLNRGLNQPQHFGDGTRLSIL.

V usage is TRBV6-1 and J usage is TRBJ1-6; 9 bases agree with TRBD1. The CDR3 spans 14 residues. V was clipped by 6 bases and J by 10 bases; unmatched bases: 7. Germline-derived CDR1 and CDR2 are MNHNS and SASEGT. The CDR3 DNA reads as TGTGCCAGCAGCACGGGACAGGGTGGATCACCCCTCCACTTT. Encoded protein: CASSTGQGGSPLHF.

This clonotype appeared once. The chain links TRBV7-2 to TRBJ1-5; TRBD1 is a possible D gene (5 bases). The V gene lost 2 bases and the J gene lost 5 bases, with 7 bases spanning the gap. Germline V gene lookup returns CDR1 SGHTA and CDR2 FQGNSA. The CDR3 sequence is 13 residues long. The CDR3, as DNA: TGTACCAGCAGCTTAACAGGCGATCAGCCCCAGCATTTT. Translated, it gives CTSSLTGDQPQHF.

For the CDR3, the DNA is TGTGCCAGCAGCGTATCGAACTATGGCTACACCTTC. This encodes CASSVSNYGYTF. The chain couples TRBV9 to TRBJ1-2; D unclear. The CDR3 is 12 amino acids. Deletions cut 1 base from V and 2 bases from J, with 3 bases between. Germline assignment: CDR1 SGDLS and CDR2 YYNGEE.

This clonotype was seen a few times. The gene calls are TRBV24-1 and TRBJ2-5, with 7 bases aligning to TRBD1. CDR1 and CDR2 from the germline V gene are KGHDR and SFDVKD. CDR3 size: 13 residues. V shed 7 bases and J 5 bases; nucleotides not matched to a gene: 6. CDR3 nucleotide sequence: TGTGCCACCAGCATGACAGGGAGTGAGACCCAGTACTTC. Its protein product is CATSMTGSETQYF.

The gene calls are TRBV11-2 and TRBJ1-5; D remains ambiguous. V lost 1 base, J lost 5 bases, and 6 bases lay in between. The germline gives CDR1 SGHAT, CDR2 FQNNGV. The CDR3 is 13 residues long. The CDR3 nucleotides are TGTGCCAGCAGCTTAGCCGACGATCAGCCCCAGCATTTT. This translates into CASSLADDQPQHF.

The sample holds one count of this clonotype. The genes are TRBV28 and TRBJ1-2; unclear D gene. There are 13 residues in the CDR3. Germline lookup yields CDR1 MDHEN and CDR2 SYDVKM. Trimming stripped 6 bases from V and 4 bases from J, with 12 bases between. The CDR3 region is CASSEGERYGYTF. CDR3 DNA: TGTGCCAGCAGCGAAGGAGAACGCTATGGCTACACCTTC.